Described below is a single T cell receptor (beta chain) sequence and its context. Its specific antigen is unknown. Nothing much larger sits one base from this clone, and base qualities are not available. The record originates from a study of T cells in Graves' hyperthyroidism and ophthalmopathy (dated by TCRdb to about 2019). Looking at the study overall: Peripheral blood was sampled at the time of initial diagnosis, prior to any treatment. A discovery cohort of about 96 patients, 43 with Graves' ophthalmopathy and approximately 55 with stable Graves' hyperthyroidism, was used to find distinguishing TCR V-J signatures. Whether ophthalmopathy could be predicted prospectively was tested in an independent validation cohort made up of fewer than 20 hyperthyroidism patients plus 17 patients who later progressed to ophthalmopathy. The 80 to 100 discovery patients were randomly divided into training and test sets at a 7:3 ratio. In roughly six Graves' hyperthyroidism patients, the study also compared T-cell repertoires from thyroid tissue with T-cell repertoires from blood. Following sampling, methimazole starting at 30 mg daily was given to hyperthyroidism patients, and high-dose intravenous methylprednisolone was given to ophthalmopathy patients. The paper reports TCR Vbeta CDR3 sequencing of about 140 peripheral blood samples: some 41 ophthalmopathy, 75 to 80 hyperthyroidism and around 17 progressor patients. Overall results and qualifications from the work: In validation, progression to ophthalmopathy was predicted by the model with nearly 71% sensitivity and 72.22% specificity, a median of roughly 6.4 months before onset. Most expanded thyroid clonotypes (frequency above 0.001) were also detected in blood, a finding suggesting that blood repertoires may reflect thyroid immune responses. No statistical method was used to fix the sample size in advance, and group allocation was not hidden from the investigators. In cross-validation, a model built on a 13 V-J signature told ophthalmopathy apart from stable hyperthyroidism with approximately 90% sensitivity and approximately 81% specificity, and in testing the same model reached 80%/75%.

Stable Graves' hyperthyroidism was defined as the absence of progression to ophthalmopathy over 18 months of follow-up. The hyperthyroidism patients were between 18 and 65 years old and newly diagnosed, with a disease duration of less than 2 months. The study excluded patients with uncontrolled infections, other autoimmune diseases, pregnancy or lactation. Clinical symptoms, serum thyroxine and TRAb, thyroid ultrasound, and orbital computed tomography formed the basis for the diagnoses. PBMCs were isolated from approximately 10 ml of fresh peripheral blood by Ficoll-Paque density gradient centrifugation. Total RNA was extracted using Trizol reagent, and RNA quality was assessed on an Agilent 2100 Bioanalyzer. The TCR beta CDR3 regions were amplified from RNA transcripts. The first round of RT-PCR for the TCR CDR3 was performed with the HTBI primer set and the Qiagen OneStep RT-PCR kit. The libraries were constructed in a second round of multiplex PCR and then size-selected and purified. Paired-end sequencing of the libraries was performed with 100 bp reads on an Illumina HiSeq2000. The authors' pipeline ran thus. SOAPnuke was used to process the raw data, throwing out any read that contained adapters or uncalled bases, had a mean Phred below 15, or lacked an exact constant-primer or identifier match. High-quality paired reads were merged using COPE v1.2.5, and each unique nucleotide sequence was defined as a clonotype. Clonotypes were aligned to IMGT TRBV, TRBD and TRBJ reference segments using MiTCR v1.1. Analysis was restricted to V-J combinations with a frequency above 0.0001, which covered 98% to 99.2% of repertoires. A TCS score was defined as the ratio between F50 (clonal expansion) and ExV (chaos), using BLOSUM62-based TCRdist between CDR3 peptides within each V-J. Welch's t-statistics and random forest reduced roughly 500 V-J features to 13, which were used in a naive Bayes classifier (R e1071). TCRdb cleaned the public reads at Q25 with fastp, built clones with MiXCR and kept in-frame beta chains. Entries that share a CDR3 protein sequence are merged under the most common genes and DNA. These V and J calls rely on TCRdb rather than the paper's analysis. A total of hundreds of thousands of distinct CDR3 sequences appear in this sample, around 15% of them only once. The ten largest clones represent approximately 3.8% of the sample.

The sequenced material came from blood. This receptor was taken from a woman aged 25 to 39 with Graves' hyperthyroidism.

The nucleotide sequence is TGTGCCAGCAGCCAAGTGGGAGTGTCCTACGAGCAGTACTTC. It translates as CASSQVGVSYEQYF. The rearrangement joined TRBV3-1 to TRBJ2-7; D gene: possibly TRBD2, on 5 matching bases. V was cut back by 1 base and J by 1 base, leaving a gap of 8 bases between them. The germline V gene (reference sequence) specifies LGHDT as CDR1 and YNNKEL as CDR2. CDR3 length: 14 amino acids, cysteine to phenylalanine. CDR3 DNA is the only sequence kept; it has 42 bases, read in frame from the first base.